This TCR beta chain was identified in a study of response to subunit inactivated influenza vaccine. Details on this clonotype: Its antigen is undetermined.

TCRdb used MiXCR to reprocess the RT-PCR reads, holding one entry per CDR3 protein. The sample records hundreds of thousands of distinct CDR3 sequences, less than 15% being singletons. Whole-study results and caveats: It was suggested by the authors that few new T cells are recruited by each seasonal influenza vaccination.

This CDR3 is built from 14 residues. The V end was cut by 5 bases, the J end by 4 bases, with 15 bases between. This specimen consisted of PBMCs from blood, obtained around 15 days before vaccination. This chain uses TRBV12-3 or TRBV12-4 with TRBJ2-7, with D possibly being TRBD2 (5 bases). This sequence was found in a man between 45 and 60 years old who received an inactivated influenza vaccine. CDR3 residues: CASSLRLSSYEQYF. Here the CDR3 DNA reads TGTGCCAGCAGTCTCAGACTAAGTTCTTACGAGCAGTACTTC.